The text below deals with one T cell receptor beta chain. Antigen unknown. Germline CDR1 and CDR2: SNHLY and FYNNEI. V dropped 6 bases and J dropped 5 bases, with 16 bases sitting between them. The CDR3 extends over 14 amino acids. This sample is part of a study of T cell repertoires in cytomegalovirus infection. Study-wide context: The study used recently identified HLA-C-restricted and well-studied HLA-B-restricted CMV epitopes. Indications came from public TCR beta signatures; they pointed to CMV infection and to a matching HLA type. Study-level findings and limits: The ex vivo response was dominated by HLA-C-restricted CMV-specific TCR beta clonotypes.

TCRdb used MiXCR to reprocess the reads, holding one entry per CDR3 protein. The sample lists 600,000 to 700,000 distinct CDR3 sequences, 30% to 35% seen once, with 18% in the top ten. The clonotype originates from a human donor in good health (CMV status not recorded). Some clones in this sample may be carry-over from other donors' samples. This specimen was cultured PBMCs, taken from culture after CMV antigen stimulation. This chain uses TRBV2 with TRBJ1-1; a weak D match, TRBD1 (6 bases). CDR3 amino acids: CASRLQGTRTEAFF. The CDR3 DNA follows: TGTGCCAGCAGGTTACAGGGAACAAGAACTGAAGCTTTCTTT.